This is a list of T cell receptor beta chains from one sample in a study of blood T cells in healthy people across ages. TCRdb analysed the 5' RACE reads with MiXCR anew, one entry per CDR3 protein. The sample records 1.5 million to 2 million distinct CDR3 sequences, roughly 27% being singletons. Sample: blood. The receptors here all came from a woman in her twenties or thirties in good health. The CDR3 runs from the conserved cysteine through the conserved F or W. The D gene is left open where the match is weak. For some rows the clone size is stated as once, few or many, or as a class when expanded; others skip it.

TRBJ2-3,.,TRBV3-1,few,CASSQDRSFEQGTQYF,TGTGCCAGCAGCCAAGATAGGTCCTTCGAGCAGGGGACGCAGTATTTT
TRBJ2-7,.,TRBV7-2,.,CASSSRGLICPEQYF,TGTGCCAGCAGCTCTAGAGGTCTCATATGCCCCGAGCAGTACTTC
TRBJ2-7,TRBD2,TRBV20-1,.,CSAREALAGSEQYF,TGCAGTGCTAGAGAGGCACTAGCGGGATCCGAGCAGTACTTC
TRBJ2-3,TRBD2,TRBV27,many,CATTSGEHTDTQYF,TGTGCCACCACTAGCGGGGAGCACACAGATACGCAGTATTTT
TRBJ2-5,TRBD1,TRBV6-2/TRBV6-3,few,CASIQDRLQETQYF,TGTGCCAGCATCCAGGACAGGTTGCAAGAGACCCAGTACTTC
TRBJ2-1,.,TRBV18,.,CTSSPPTVEWGLTYNEQFF,TGTACCAGCTCACCACCGACGGTAGAATGGGGGCTTACCTACAATGAGCAGTTCTTC
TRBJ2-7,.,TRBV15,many,CAPSPLAHEQYF,TGTGCCCCGTCCCCCCTAGCCCACGAGCAGTACTTC
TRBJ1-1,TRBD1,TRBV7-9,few,CATIAPSRGDTEAFF,TGTGCCACCATCGCACCTTCCAGGGGGGACACTGAAGCTTTCTTT
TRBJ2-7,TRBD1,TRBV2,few,CAGHRDRVSEQYF,TGTGCCGGACACCGGGACAGGGTCTCCGAGCAGTACTTC
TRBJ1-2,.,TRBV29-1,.,CSVEPEQGFGGNYGYTF,TGCAGCGTTGAACCGGAACAGGGTTTCGGTGGTAACTATGGCTACACCTTC